This T cell receptor beta chain comes out of a study of blood T cells in healthy people across ages. Study results and caveats: Older individuals had lower TCR beta diversity per million T cells (the decline was roughly linear). Whereas aged donors had fewer naive CD4+ cells, long-lived donors had more of them and higher diversity.

The total RNA that was extracted per sample amounted to at least 5.5 micrograms. Primers used in a second PCR of about 6 to 11 cycles were a sample-barcoded 5' primer and a J-beta primer mix. Every cDNA was tagged by a template-switch adaptor with 12 random nucleotides. Each CDR3 protein is one row after TCRdb ran MiXCR on the 5' RACE reads. The table records about 810,000 distinct CDR3 sequences, 35% to 40% of them present only once. V was clipped by 3 bases and J by 5 bases; unmatched bases: 10. Germline V lookup: CDR1 DFQATT, CDR2 SNEGSKA (reference sequence). The CDR3 extends over 17 amino acids. On this clonotype: No antigen is known for it.

Specimen: blood. The receptor was isolated from a man between 18 and 29 years old in good health. The V and J genes are TRBV20-1 and TRBJ2-3; 14 nucleotides line up with TRBD2. CDR3 nucleotides: TGCAGTGCTAGGGCCGGGACTAGCGGGGGAACGGGAGATACGCAGTATTTT. This gives the protein CSARAGTSGGTGDTQYF.